Listed below are T cell receptor beta chains from one sample, sequenced in a study of shared clonotypes between healthy human individuals. Measured with immunoSEQ multiplex PCR; TCRdb has only the in-frame clones, and not every one. The table has just over 95,000 clones, around two thirds seen once. The material sequenced was memory CD8+ T cells sorted from blood. Source of these receptors: a man aged 25 to 40 in good health. Each CDR3 is given with its conserved first and last residue. The D gene is left open where the match is weak. Clone sizes are given selectively: once, few, many, or a class where the clone is expanded.

j_call: TRBJ2-7; v_call: TRBV7-9; clone_size: few; d_call: NA; cdr3_aa: CASTSPTSSTYEQYF; cdr3_nt: TGTGCCAGCACCTCCCCCACTAGCAGTACCTACGAGCAGTACTTC
j_call: TRBJ2-5; v_call: TRBV28; clone_size: once; d_call: TRBD2; cdr3_aa: CASSFGQLAAQETQYF; cdr3_nt: TGTGCCAGCAGTTTTGGGCAACTAGCGGCCCAAGAGACCCAGTACTTC
j_call: TRBJ2-7; v_call: TRBV4-1; clone_size: NA; d_call: TRBD2; cdr3_aa: CASRAASGSLHEQYF; cdr3_nt: TGCGCCAGCAGGGCGGCTAGCGGGAGTTTACACGAGCAGTACTTC
j_call: TRBJ2-7; v_call: TRBV5-4; clone_size: NA; d_call: TRBD1; cdr3_aa: CASSFQGGWDEQYF; cdr3_nt: TGTGCCAGCAGCTTTCAAGGGGGCTGGGACGAGCAGTACTTC
j_call: TRBJ1-1; v_call: TRBV27; clone_size: NA; d_call: TRBD1; cdr3_aa: CASSWQGENEAFF; cdr3_nt: TGTGCCAGCAGTTGGCAGGGGGAAAATGAAGCTTTCTTT
j_call: TRBJ1-2; v_call: TRBV6-1; clone_size: NA; d_call: TRBD1; cdr3_aa: CASSEGRGRAGAGYTF; cdr3_nt: TGTGCCAGCAGTGAAGGCAGGGGGCGCGCCGGGGCTGGCTACACCTTC
j_call: TRBJ2-1; v_call: TRBV9; clone_size: NA; d_call: NA; cdr3_aa: CASSVNNEQFF; cdr3_nt: TGTGCCAGCAGCGTCAACAATGAGCAGTTCTTC
j_call: TRBJ2-7; v_call: TRBV14; clone_size: NA; d_call: NA; cdr3_aa: CASSLTPYEQYF; cdr3_nt: TGTGCCAGCAGCCTTACCCCCTACGAGCAGTACTTC
j_call: TRBJ1-5; v_call: TRBV6-1; clone_size: NA; d_call: NA; cdr3_aa: CASSDSYSNQPQHF; cdr3_nt: TGTGCCAGCAGCGACAGTTATAGCAATCAGCCCCAGCATTTT
j_call: TRBJ2-3; v_call: TRBV7-8; clone_size: NA; d_call: TRBD2; cdr3_aa: CASSSPLAGDDTQYF; cdr3_nt: TGTGCCAGCAGCAGCCCTCTGGCGGGAGATGATACGCAGTATTTT
j_call: TRBJ2-1; v_call: TRBV12-2; clone_size: NA; d_call: NA; cdr3_aa: CASRFTPRTSGRPPAPKQFF; cdr3_nt: TGTGCAAGTCGCTTTACCCCGCGGACTAGCGGGAGGCCCCCCGCCCCCAAGCAGTTCTTC
j_call: TRBJ2-1; v_call: TRBV19; clone_size: NA; d_call: NA; cdr3_aa: CASSISGWSSYNEQFF; cdr3_nt: TGTGCCAGTAGTATAAGCGGCTGGAGCTCCTACAATGAGCAGTTCTTC
j_call: TRBJ1-5; v_call: TRBV28; clone_size: NA; d_call: NA; cdr3_aa: CASTGRADQPQHF; cdr3_nt: TGTGCCAGCACCGGTAGGGCGGATCAGCCCCAGCATTTT
j_call: TRBJ1-1; v_call: TRBV18; clone_size: NA; d_call: NA; cdr3_aa: CASSPPDSTEAFF; cdr3_nt: TGTGCCAGCTCACCCCCGGACAGCACTGAAGCTTTCTTT
j_call: TRBJ2-1; v_call: TRBV19; clone_size: NA; d_call: TRBD1; cdr3_aa: CASSIRTGVATTGANEQFF; cdr3_nt: TGTGCCAGTAGTATACGTACAGGGGTCGCAACAACTGGGGCCAATGAGCAGTTCTTC
j_call: TRBJ2-2; v_call: TRBV5-1; clone_size: NA; d_call: NA; cdr3_aa: CASREGRENTGELFF; cdr3_nt: TGCGCCAGCAGGGAAGGACGGGAAAACACCGGGGAGCTGTTTTTT
j_call: TRBJ1-1; v_call: TRBV28; clone_size: NA; d_call: NA; cdr3_aa: CASSLGTVIPAFF; cdr3_nt: TGTGCCAGCAGTTTAGGTACAGTAATTCCGGCTTTCTTT
j_call: TRBJ2-7; v_call: TRBV11-2; clone_size: NA; d_call: NA; cdr3_aa: CASSFVRSYEQYF; cdr3_nt: TGTGCCAGCAGCTTCGTTCGTTCCTACGAGCAGTACTTC
j_call: TRBJ2-3; v_call: TRBV10-3; clone_size: many; d_call: TRBD1; cdr3_aa: CANKGQGSTDTQYF; cdr3_nt: TGTGCCAACAAAGGACAGGGGAGCACAGATACGCAGTATTTT
j_call: TRBJ2-7; v_call: TRBV21-1; clone_size: NA; d_call: NA; cdr3_aa: CASSTGRGHALAYEQYF; cdr3_nt: TGTGCCAGCAGCACGGGCAGGGGACACGCGTTAGCCTACGAGCAGTACTTC
j_call: TRBJ1-2; v_call: TRBV19; clone_size: NA; d_call: TRBD1; cdr3_aa: CASSMFQGDVAGYTF; cdr3_nt: TGTGCCAGTAGTATGTTCCAGGGGGATGTGGCTGGCTACACCTTC
j_call: TRBJ2-7; v_call: TRBV2; clone_size: NA; d_call: NA; cdr3_aa: CAGKEQGPSYEQYF; cdr3_nt: TGTGCCGGGAAAGAACAGGGACCATCCTACGAGCAGTACTTC
j_call: TRBJ1-5; v_call: TRBV2; clone_size: few; d_call: TRBD1; cdr3_aa: CASSSGTANQPQHF; cdr3_nt: TGTGCCAGCAGTTCCGGGACAGCAAATCAGCCCCAGCATTTT
j_call: TRBJ2-3; v_call: TRBV7-2; clone_size: once; d_call: TRBD2; cdr3_aa: CASSIGLAGGGTQYF; cdr3_nt: TGTGCCAGCAGCATCGGACTAGCGGGAGGTGGTACGCAGTATTTT
j_call: TRBJ2-7; v_call: TRBV28; clone_size: NA; d_call: NA; cdr3_aa: CASSTSYEQYF; cdr3_nt: TGTGCCAGCAGTACATCGTACGAGCAGTACTTC
j_call: TRBJ1-2; v_call: TRBV28; clone_size: once; d_call: NA; cdr3_aa: CASSFPWNILNYGYTF; cdr3_nt: TGTGCCAGCAGTTTCCCTTGGAACATCCTTAACTATGGCTACACCTTC
j_call: TRBJ1-4; v_call: TRBV7-9; clone_size: NA; d_call: NA; cdr3_aa: CASSQPEGANEKLFF; cdr3_nt: TGTGCCAGCAGCCAACCTGAGGGGGCTAATGAAAAACTGTTTTTT
j_call: TRBJ2-7; v_call: TRBV25-1; clone_size: NA; d_call: NA; cdr3_aa: CASSVGPSYEQYF; cdr3_nt: TGTGCCAGCTCGGTGGGTCCATCCTACGAGCAGTACTTC
j_call: TRBJ2-1; v_call: TRBV5-4; clone_size: NA; d_call: NA; cdr3_aa: CASSLEADEQFF; cdr3_nt: TGTGCCAGCAGCTTGGAAGCGGACGAGCAGTTCTTC
j_call: TRBJ1-2; v_call: TRBV2; clone_size: NA; d_call: TRBD1; cdr3_aa: CASSEGTGSTF; cdr3_nt: TGTGCCAGCAGTGAAGGGACAGGGAGTACCTTC
j_call: TRBJ1-1; v_call: TRBV11-2; clone_size: few; d_call: NA; cdr3_aa: CASSLNRQISTEAFF; cdr3_nt: TGTGCCAGCAGCTTAAATCGGCAGATTTCCACTGAAGCTTTCTTT
j_call: TRBJ1-5; v_call: TRBV28; clone_size: NA; d_call: NA; cdr3_aa: CASTQGNQPQHF; cdr3_nt: TGTGCCAGCACCCAGGGCAATCAGCCCCAGCATTTT
j_call: TRBJ2-5; v_call: TRBV6-1; clone_size: many; d_call: NA; cdr3_aa: CASSEGVEQETQYF; cdr3_nt: TGTGCCAGCAGTGAAGGTGTTGAGCAAGAGACCCAGTACTTC
j_call: TRBJ1-1; v_call: TRBV7-8; clone_size: once; d_call: NA; cdr3_aa: CASSLVESGPKEAFF; cdr3_nt: TGTGCCAGCAGCTTAGTTGAGTCAGGGCCCAAAGAAGCTTTCTTT
j_call: TRBJ2-1; v_call: TRBV11-1; clone_size: few; d_call: TRBD2; cdr3_aa: CASSPGLAGPSYNEQFF; cdr3_nt: TGTGCCAGCAGCCCCGGACTAGCGGGACCCTCCTACAATGAGCAGTTCTTC
j_call: TRBJ2-5; v_call: TRBV7-9; clone_size: NA; d_call: NA; cdr3_aa: CASSLWQETQYF; cdr3_nt: TGTGCCAGCAGCTTATGGCAAGAGACCCAGTACTTC
j_call: TRBJ1-2; v_call: TRBV11-1; clone_size: NA; d_call: TRBD1; cdr3_aa: CASSKPDRGIHGYTF; cdr3_nt: TGTGCCAGCAGCAAGCCGGACAGGGGTATTCATGGCTACACCTTC
j_call: TRBJ2-3; v_call: TRBV10-1; clone_size: NA; d_call: TRBD2; cdr3_aa: CATTGGSSDGDTQYF; cdr3_nt: TGCGCCACGACCGGCGGGAGTAGTGATGGAGATACGCAGTATTTT
j_call: TRBJ2-7; v_call: TRBV11-2; clone_size: NA; d_call: TRBD1; cdr3_aa: CASSIVGDSHYEQYF; cdr3_nt: TGTGCCAGCAGCATCGTAGGGGACAGTCACTACGAGCAGTACTTC
j_call: TRBJ2-3; v_call: TRBV7-9; clone_size: once; d_call: NA; cdr3_aa: CASSPTNTQYF; cdr3_nt: TGTGCCAGCAGCCCTACGAATACGCAGTATTTT
j_call: TRBJ2-7; v_call: TRBV5-6; clone_size: NA; d_call: NA; cdr3_aa: CASSWGDPYEQYF; cdr3_nt: TGTGCCAGCAGCTGGGGAGATCCCTACGAGCAGTACTTC
j_call: TRBJ2-7; v_call: TRBV28; clone_size: many; d_call: NA; cdr3_aa: CASSLTTYEQYF; cdr3_nt: TGTGCCAGCAGCCTCACAACCTACGAGCAGTACTTC
j_call: TRBJ1-2; v_call: TRBV4-3; clone_size: NA; d_call: NA; cdr3_aa: CASSQYDGGHYGYTF; cdr3_nt: TGCGCCAGCAGCCAATACGACGGGGGACACTATGGCTACACCTTC
j_call: TRBJ2-1; v_call: TRBV6-1; clone_size: NA; d_call: TRBD2; cdr3_aa: CASSVSGTGSNEQFF; cdr3_nt: TGTGCCAGCAGTGTTAGCGGGACCGGGAGTAATGAGCAGTTCTTC
j_call: TRBJ1-1; v_call: TRBV16; clone_size: NA; d_call: NA; cdr3_aa: CASSQLQGTEAFF; cdr3_nt: TGTGCCAGCAGCCAACTCCAGGGCACTGAAGCTTTCTTT
j_call: TRBJ2-1; v_call: TRBV2; clone_size: NA; d_call: NA; cdr3_aa: CASNGAVLSLPEQFF; cdr3_nt: TGTGCCAGCAATGGGGCGGTACTGTCCCTTCCTGAGCAGTTCTTC
j_call: TRBJ2-1; v_call: TRBV9; clone_size: NA; d_call: NA; cdr3_aa: CASSAGNEQFF; cdr3_nt: TGTGCCAGCAGTGCAGGTAATGAGCAGTTCTTC
j_call: TRBJ2-3; v_call: TRBV27; clone_size: NA; d_call: NA; cdr3_aa: CATSSYLTDTQYF; cdr3_nt: TGTGCCACCAGTTCGTATCTCACAGATACGCAGTATTTT
j_call: TRBJ2-2; v_call: TRBV27; clone_size: NA; d_call: NA; cdr3_aa: CASSSVGNTGELFF; cdr3_nt: TGTGCCAGCAGCTCGGTGGGGAACACCGGGGAGCTGTTTTTT
j_call: TRBJ2-3; v_call: TRBV2; clone_size: NA; d_call: TRBD2; cdr3_aa: CASRRPGLAGSDTQYF; cdr3_nt: TGTGCCAGCAGACGTCCGGGACTAGCGGGATCGGATACGCAGTATTTT
j_call: TRBJ2-3; v_call: TRBV28; clone_size: once; d_call: NA; cdr3_aa: CASSFLVDSTDTQYF; cdr3_nt: TGTGCCAGCAGTTTCTTGGTAGACTCCACAGATACGCAGTATTTT
j_call: TRBJ1-5; v_call: TRBV27; clone_size: NA; d_call: NA; cdr3_aa: CASRNRAREPQHF; cdr3_nt: TGTGCCAGCAGAAACAGGGCCCGGGAGCCCCAGCATTTT
j_call: TRBJ2-7; v_call: TRBV9; clone_size: few; d_call: NA; cdr3_aa: CASGDYEQYF; cdr3_nt: TGTGCCAGCGGGGACTACGAGCAGTACTTC
j_call: TRBJ1-1; v_call: TRBV7-9; clone_size: NA; d_call: NA; cdr3_aa: CASSFFSGETEAFF; cdr3_nt: TGTGCCAGCAGCTTCTTTTCCGGGGAGACTGAAGCTTTCTTT